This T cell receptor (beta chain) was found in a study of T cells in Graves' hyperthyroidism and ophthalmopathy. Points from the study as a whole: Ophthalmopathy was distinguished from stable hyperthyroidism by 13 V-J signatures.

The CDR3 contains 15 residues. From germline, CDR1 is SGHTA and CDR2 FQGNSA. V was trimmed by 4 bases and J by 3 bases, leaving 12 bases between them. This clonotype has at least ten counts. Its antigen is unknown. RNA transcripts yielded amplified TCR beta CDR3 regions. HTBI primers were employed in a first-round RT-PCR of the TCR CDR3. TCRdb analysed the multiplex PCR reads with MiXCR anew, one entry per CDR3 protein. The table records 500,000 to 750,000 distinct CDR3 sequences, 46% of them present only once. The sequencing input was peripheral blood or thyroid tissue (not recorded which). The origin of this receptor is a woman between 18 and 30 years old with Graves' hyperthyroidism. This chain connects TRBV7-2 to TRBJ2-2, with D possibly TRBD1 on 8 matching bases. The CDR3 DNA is TGTGCCAGCAGCTACAGGGGGGGATACACCGGGGAGCTGTTTTTT. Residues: CASSYRGGYTGELFF.